This TCR beta chain was identified in a study of blood T cell repertoires in COVID-19. Unmatched junction bases numbered 9, after V lost 10 bases and J lost 0 bases. The CDR3 runs 16 residues. CDR1 is MNHNY, CDR2 SVGAGI, per germline (reference sequence). Measured with immunoSEQ multiplex PCR; TCRdb has only the in-frame clones, and not every one. The table lists about 160,000 clones, 80% to 90% of them singletons, with over 9% in the top ten. Sequencing was done on a sample of peripheral blood. The chain uses TRBV6-6 and TRBJ2-6; TRBD1 matches 7 bases. This TCR was sampled from a woman in her 70s with COVID-19, enrolled during active disease. CDR3 nucleotides: TGTGCCACCAAGATGGACAGGAGCTCTGGGGCCAACGTCCTGACTTTC. It codes for CATKMDRSSGANVLTF.